The following is a T cell receptor beta chain sequence with its context. Its cognate antigen has yet to be identified. No base quality information exists; no much larger clone differs at one position. Each collaborating institution followed its own protocols to collect whole blood in K2EDTA tubes. Collaborator samples were shipped for TCRbeta analysis as frozen whole blood, isolated PBMCs, or DNA extracted from either sample type. This sample was taken from a study of blood T cell repertoires in COVID-19 (dated by TCRdb to 2020 to 2022). In terms of the full investigation: Samples covering the acute and convalescent phases of COVID-19 were provided by collaborators in the United States, Italy and Spain. The prospective study material was composed of cDNA or gDNA derived from T cells, B-cell-depleted T cells, or PBMCs. The dataset comprised deeply sampled blood TCRbeta repertoires from subjects exposed to, actively infected with, or recovered from COVID-19. A freely available public database, intended as a resource for researchers studying the immune response to SARS-CoV-2, is where the repertoires were released. The samples were drawn from the first 160 participants of the ongoing ImmuneRACE study and from under 1,500 subjects provided by 6 global collaborators. Sample metadata almost always included a de-identified subject ID, COVID-19 status, age in years and sex. Where HLA class I and class II types were available, the types were taken from metadata supplied by the sample provider, not from assay-based typing.

TCRbeta CDR3 regions were amplified from genomic DNA by means of the immunoSEQ Assay, a bias-controlled multiplex PCR. On the study's bioinformatics: Nucleated cell counts per sample were estimated from amplification of reference gene primers within the assay. To quantify the absolute abundance of each unique TCRbeta CDR3 rearrangement, sequence reads were collapsed and filtered. For each sample, productive Simpson clonality was calculated as the square root of Simpson's diversity index across productive rearrangements. TCRdb limited this immuneACCESS table to in-frame rearrangements with V and J called. A share of clones is missing; checked studies link under half to unresolved V genes, and the rest is unexplained. V and J calls and clone size follow that table, whereas D and trimming were derived from the DNA. In this sample the table shows about 46,000 clones, approximately 85% of which occur a single time. In total, the top ten clones hold more than 15% of the sample.

What the authors observed across the whole study: Clinical and demographic metadata were provided uncurated, with the amount varying by source and participant.

CDR1 and CDR2 (LGHNA, YNFKEQ) derive from the germline V gene. Trimming removed 0 bases from V and 0 bases from J; the gene matches leave 6 bases unexplained. From the cysteine up to the phenylalanine, the CDR3 has a length of 20 residues. Of all the DNA, just the CDR3 is kept, 60 bases in frame from base 1. Sequencing was carried out using peripheral blood. This TCR derives from a human donor in a cohort sampled during active COVID-19. The donor label of this sample is uncertain. The V and J segments used are TRBV4-2 and TRBJ2-4; the junction holds 15 bases that match TRBD2. The DNA is TGTGCCAGCAGCCAAGATCTCGGACTAGCGGGGGGGCAAGCCAAAAACATTCAGTACTTC. Its protein is CASSQDLGLAGGQAKNIQYF.